This is a list of T cell receptor beta chains from one sample in a study of vaccination and CD4 T cells after COVID-19. Their antigens remain unidentified. Via MiXCR, TCRdb re-called the PCR reads, giving one row per CDR3 protein. This table has 10,000 to 12,000 distinct CDR3 sequences, roughly 28% appearing once. Sample: CD4+ T cells from blood, cultured in vitro. Receptor source: a human donor who had recovered from COVID-19. Both conserved end residues are part of each CDR3.

V,CDR3
TRBV7-2,CASSPMAGDETQYF
TRBV29-1,CSVELTAYPNTEAFF
TRBV5-1,CASSLGTRRETQYF
TRBV7-3,CASSPGPGGDEQYF
TRBV11-3,CASSLVRLAGATGELFF
TRBV6-1,CASSGEGGYIQYF
TRBV7-3,CASSLNPRGQGYGYTF
TRBV19,CASSPTDRQDTQYF
TRBV7-8,CASSPFDEQFF
TRBV5-1,CASSLQTVNTEAFF
TRBV30,CAWSVDTQYF
TRBV2,CASRGPGVSNYEQYF
TRBV25-1,CASSESGQVNEQYF
TRBV5-1,CASSLRDSFQAFF
TRBV7-2,CASSLVFPGDEQFF
TRBV3-1,CASSHTGALDNQPQHF
TRBV9,CASSVDWGSSTDTQYF
TRBV5-1,CASSLSGQQETQYF
TRBV20-1,CSARVQGSGNTIYF
TRBV6-1,CASSEALEAFF
TRBV29-1,CSVEPDYSYNEQFF
TRBV7-8,CASSPSRDRERSYNEQFF
TRBV7-2,CASSLDFSDYEQYF
TRBV27,CASRGTGNTGELFF
TRBV6-1,CASSPGRHYGYTF
TRBV5-1,CASSGQGRQETQYF
TRBV19,CASSQRDTQYF
TRBV5-4,CASSSPLDRQGTSF
TRBV20-1,CSASAASGYNEQFF
TRBV20-1,CSARDGTAQETQYF
TRBV9,CASSVGHANTEAFF
TRBV7-2,CASSLVVGRGAGELFF
TRBV20-1,CSASSSGRREAFF
TRBV11-3,CASSLGARTEAFF
TRBV20-1,CSATSAGVAPDTDTQYF
TRBV12-3/TRBV12-4,CASSWTGPTEAFF
TRBV6-1,CATQTRGEYNEQFF
TRBV7-2,CVSSSVPLDYNYGYTF
TRBV10-3,CAIRAGGNFYNEQFF
TRBV11-3,CASSDPGQGTDTQYF
TRBV6-2/TRBV6-3,CASRRQGQGETEAFF
TRBV5-4,CASSLEINEQFF